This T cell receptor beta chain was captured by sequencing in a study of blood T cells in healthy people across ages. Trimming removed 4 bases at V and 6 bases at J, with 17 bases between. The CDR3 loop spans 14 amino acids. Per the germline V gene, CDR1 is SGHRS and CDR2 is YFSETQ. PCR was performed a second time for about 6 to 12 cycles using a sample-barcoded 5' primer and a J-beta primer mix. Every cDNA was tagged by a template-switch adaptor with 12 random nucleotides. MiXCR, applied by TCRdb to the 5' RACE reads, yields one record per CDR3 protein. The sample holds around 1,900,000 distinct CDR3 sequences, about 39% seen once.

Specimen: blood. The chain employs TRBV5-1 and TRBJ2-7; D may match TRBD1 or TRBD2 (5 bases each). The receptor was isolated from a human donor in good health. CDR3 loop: CASSPASEGLEQYF. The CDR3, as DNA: TGCGCCAGCAGCCCAGCATCCGAGGGGCTCGAGCAGTACTTC.